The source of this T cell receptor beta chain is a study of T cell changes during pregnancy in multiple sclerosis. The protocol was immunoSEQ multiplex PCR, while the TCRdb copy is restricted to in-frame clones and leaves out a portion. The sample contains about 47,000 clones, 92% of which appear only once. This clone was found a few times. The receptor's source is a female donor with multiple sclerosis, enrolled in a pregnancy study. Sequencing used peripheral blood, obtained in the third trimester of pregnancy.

CDR3 sequence (DNA): TGCAGCGTTGGAGCCACCACTGAAGCTTTCTTT. This translates into CSVGATTEAFF. V usage is TRBV29-1 and J usage is TRBJ1-1; D unresolved. In germline, CDR1 is SQVTM, CDR2 ANQGSEA. V lost 4 bases to trimming and J lost 4 bases, with 7 bases between them. The CDR3 is made up of 11 amino acids. Filled out from reference TRBV29-1 and TRBJ1-1, the complete variable domain reads SAVISQKPSRDICQRGTSLTIQCQVDSQVTMMFWYRQQPGQSLTLIATANQGSEATYESGFVIDKFPISRPNLTFSTLTVSNMSPEDSSIYLCSVGATTEAFFGQGTRLTVV.